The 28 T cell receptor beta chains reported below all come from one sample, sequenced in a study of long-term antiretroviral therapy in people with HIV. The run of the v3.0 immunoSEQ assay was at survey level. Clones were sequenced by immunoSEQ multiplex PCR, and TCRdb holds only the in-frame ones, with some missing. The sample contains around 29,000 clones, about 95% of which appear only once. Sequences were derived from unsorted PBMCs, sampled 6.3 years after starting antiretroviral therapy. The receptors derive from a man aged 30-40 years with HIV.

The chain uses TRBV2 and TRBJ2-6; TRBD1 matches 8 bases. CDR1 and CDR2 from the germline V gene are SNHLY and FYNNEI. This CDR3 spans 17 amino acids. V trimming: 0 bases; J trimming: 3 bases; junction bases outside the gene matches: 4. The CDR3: CASSEAQGANGANVLTF. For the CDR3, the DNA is TGTGCCAGCAGTGAAGCGCAGGGGGCAAATGGGGCCAACGTCCTGACTTTC.

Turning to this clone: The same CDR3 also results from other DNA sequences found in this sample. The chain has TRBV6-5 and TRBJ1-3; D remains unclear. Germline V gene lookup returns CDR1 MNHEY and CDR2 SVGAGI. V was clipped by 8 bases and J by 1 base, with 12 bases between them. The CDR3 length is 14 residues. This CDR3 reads CASGGRGSGNTIYF. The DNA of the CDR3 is TGTGCCAGCGGAGGGCGAGGGTCTGGAAACACCATATATTTT.

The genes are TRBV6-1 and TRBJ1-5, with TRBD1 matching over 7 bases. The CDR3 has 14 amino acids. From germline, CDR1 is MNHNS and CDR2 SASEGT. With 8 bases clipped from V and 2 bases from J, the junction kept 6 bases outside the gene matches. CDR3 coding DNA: TGTGCCAGCGCGGCAGGGGGTGGCAATCAGCCCCAGCATTTT. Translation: CASAAGGGNQPQHF.

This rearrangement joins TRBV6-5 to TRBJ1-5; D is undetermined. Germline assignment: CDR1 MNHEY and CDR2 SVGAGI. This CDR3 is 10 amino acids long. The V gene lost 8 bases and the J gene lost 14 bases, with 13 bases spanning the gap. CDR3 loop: CASGETLEHF. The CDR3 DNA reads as TGTGCCAGCGGGGAGACTTTGGAGCATTTT.

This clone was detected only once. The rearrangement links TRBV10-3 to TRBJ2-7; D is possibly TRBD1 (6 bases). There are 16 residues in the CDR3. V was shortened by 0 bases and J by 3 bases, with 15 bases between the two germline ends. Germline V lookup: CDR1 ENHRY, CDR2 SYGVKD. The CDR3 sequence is CAISESMADSGYEQYF. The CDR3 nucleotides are TGTGCCATCAGTGAGTCGATGGCGGACAGTGGCTACGAGCAGTACTTC.

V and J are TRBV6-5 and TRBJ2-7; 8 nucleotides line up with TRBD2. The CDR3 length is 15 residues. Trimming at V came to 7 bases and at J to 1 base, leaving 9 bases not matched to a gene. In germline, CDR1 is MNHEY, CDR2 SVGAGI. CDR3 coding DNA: TGTGCCAGCACCGGGCTTTTAGCGGGGTCCTACGAGCAGTACTTC. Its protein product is CASTGLLAGSYEQYF.

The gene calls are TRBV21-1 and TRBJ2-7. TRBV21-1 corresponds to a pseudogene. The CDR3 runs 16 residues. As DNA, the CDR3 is TGTGCCAGCAGCAAAGCGCAGGCTAGTAGGTTTTCCGAGCAGTACTTC. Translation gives CASSKAQASRFSEQYF.

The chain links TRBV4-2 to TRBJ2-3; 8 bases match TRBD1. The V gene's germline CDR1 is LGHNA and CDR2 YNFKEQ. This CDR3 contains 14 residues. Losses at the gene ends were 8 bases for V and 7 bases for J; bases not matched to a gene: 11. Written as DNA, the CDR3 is TGTGCCAGCGCGCCAGGGGGCGAACAATATACGCAGTATTTT. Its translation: CASAPGGEQYTQYF.

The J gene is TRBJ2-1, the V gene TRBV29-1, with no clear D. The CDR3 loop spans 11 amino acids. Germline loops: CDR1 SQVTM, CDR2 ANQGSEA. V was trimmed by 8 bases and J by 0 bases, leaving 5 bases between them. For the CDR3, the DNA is TGCAGCATGGACTCCTACAATGAGCAGTTCTTC. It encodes CSMDSYNEQFF.

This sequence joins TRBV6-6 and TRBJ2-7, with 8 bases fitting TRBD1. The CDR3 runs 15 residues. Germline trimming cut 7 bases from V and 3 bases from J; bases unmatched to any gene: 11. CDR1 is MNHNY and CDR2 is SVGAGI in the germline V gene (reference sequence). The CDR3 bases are TGTGCCAGCATCCCTAGGCCAGGGGGCATCTACGAGCAGTACTTC. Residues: CASIPRPGGIYEQYF.

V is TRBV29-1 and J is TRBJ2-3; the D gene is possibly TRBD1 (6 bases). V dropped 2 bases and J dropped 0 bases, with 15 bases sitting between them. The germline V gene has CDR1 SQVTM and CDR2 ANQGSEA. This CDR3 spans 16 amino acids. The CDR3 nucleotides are TGCAGCGTTGAACTTCCAGGGGCAACTAGCACAGATACGCAGTATTTT. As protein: CSVELPGATSTDTQYF.

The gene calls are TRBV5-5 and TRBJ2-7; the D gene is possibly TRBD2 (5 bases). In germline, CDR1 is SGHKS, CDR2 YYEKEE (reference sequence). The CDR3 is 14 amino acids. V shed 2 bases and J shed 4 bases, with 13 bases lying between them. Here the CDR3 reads CASSFVGVLYEQYF. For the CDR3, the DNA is TGTGCCAGCAGCTTCGTGGGAGTATTGTACGAGCAGTACTTC.

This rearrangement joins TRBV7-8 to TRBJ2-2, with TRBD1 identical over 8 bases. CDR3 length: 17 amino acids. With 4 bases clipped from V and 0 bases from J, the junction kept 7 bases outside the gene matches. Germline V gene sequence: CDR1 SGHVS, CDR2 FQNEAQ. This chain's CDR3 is CASSWTRTGTNTGELFF. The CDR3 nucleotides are TGTGCCAGCAGCTGGACTCGGACAGGGACGAACACCGGGGAGCTGTTTTTT.

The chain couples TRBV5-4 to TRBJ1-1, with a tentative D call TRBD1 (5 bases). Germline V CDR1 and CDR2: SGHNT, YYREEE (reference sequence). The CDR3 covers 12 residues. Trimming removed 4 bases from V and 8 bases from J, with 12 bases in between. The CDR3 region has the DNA TGTGCCAGCAGCGCGGACACGCCCGAAGCTTTCTTT. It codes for CASSADTPEAFF.

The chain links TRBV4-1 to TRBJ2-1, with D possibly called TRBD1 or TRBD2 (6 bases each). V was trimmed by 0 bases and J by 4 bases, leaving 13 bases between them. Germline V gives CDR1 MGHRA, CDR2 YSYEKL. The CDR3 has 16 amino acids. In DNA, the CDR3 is TGCGCCAGCAGCCAAGATCGGGGGCCTTGGTACAATGAGCAGTTCTTC. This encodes CASSQDRGPWYNEQFF.

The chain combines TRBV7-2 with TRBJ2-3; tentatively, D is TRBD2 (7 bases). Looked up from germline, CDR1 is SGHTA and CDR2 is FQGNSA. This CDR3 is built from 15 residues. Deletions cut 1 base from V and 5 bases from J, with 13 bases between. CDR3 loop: CASSLGGGAKDTQYF. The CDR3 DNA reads TGTGCCAGCAGCTTAGGTGGGGGGGCGAAAGATACGCAGTATTTT.

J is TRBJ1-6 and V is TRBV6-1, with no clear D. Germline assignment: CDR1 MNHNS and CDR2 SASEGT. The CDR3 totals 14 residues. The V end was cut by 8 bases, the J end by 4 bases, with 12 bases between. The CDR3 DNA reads TGTGCCAGCCGAGGAGGGCTTTATAATTCACCCCTCCACTTT. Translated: CASRGGLYNSPLHF.

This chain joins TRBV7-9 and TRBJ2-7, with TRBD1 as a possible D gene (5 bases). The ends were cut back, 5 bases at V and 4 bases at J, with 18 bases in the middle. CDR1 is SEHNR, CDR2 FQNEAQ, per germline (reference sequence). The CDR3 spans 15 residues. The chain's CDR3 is CASSGIPDTLYEQYF. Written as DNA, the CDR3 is TGTGCCAGCAGCGGCATCCCGGACACACTTTACGAGCAGTACTTC.

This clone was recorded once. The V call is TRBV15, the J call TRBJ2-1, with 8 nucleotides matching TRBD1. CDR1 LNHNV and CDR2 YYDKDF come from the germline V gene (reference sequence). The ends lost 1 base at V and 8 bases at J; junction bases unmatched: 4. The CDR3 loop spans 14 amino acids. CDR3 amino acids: CATSRGQGTDEQFF. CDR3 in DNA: TGTGCCACCAGCAGAGGACAGGGGACGGATGAGCAGTTCTTC. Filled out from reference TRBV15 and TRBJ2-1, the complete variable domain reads DAMVIQNPRYQVTQFGKPVTLSCSQTLNHNVMYWYQQKSSQAPKLLFHYYDKDFNNEADTPDNFQSRRPNTSFCFLDIRSPGLGDTAMYLCATSRGQGTDEQFFGPGTRLTVL.

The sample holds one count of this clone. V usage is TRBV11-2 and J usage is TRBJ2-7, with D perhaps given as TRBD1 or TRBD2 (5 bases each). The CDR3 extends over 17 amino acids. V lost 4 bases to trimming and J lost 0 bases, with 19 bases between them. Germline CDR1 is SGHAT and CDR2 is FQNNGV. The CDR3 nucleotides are TGTGCCAGCAGCTATGACAGCCCCTTAGCGTTCTCCTACGAGCAGTACTTC. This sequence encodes CASSYDSPLAFSYEQYF.

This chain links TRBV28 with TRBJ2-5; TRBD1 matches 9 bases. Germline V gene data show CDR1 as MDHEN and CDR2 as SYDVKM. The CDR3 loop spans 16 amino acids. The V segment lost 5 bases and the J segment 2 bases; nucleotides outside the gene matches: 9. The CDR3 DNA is TGTGCCAGCAGTCTCCGGACAGGGGAGCCTCAAGAGACCCAGTACTTC. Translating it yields CASSLRTGEPQETQYF.

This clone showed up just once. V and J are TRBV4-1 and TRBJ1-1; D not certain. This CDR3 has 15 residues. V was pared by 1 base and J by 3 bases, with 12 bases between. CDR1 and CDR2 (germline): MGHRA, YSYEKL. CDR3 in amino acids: CASSQGPPGDTEAFF. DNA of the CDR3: TGCGCCAGCAGCCAAGGTCCCCCCGGAGACACTGAAGCTTTCTTT.

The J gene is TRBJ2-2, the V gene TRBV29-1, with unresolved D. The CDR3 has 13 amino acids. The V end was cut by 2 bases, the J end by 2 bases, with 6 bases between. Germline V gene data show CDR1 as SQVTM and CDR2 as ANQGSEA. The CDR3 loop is CSVENLNTGELFF. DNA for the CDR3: TGCAGCGTTGAAAACCTCAACACCGGGGAGCTGTTTTTT.

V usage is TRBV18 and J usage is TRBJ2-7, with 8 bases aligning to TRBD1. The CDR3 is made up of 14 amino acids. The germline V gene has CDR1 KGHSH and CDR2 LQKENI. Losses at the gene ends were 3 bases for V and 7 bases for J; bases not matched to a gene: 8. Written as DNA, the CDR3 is TGTGCCAGCTCACCCAACGGACAGGGATGGGAGCAGTACTTC. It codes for CASSPNGQGWEQYF.

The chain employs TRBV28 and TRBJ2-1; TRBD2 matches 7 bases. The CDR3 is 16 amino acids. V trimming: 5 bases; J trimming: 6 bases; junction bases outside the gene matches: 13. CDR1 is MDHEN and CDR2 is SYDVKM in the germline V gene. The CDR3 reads CASSPPLRSGGNEQFF. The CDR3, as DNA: TGTGCCAGCAGTCCCCCCCTCCGCTCGGGAGGCAATGAGCAGTTCTTC.

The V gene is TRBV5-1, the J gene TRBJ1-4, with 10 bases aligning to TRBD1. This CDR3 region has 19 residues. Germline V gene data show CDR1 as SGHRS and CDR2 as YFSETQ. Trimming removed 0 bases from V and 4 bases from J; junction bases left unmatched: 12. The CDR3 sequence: CASSLEGTGAAPVNEKLFF. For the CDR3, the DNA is TGCGCCAGCAGCTTGGAAGGGACAGGGGCCGCTCCTGTTAATGAAAAACTGTTTTTT.

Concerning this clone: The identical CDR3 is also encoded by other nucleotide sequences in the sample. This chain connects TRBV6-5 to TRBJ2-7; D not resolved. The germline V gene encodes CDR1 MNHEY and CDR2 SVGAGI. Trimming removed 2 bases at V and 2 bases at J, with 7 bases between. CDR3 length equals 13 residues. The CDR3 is CASSYRPAYEQYF. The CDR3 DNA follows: TGTGCCAGCAGTTACCGACCCGCCTACGAGCAGTACTTC.

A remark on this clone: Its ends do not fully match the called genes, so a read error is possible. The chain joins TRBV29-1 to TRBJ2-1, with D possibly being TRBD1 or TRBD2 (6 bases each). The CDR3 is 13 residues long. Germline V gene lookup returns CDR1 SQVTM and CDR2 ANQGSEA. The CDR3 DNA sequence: TGCAGCGTAGAAGGGGGGCCTTTGAATGAGCAGTTCTTC. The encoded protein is CSVEGGPLNEQFF.